The source of this T cell receptor (beta chain) is a study of OX40 agonist ivuxolimab in advanced cancers. Study information: Three partial responders included one hepatocellular carcinoma patient and two cutaneous melanoma patients.

Clones were read by immunoSEQ multiplex PCR, and TCRdb kept only the in-frame ones, dropping some. The data hold 100,000 to 150,000 clones, with 90% observed a single time. CDR3 length equals 14 residues. V lost 7 bases and J lost 5, with 16 bases in between. Germline V gene sequence: CDR1 MDHEN, CDR2 SYDVKM. It was autoimmune disease history or systemic immunosuppression that excluded patients. This clonotype was sampled from an adult with an advanced solid tumor such as melanoma, head and neck, liver or kidney cancer. The V gene is TRBV28, the J gene TRBJ2-3, with D uncertain. The sample here was CD4+ or CD8+ T cells sorted from blood, taken in a trial of the OX40 agonist ivuxolimab. DNA for the CDR3: TGTGCCAGCACCCTGGGCCAAAACCGAGATACGCAGTATTTT. Translating gives CASTLGQNRDTQYF. Full variable domain (remainder filled in from reference TRBV28 and TRBJ2-3): DVKVTQSSRYLVKRTGEKVFLECVQDMDHENMFWYRQDPGLGLRLIYFSYDVKMKEKGDIPEGYSVSREKKERFSLILESASTNQTSMYLCASTLGQNRDTQYFGPGTRLTVL.